The 12 T cell receptor beta chains below come from one sample, sequenced in a study of T-cell reconstitution after alpha-beta-depleted transplantation in children. Unique molecular identifiers tagged the TCRbeta library. TCRdb re-called the PCR reads through MiXCR, storing one row per CDR3 protein. The sample carries some 240,000 distinct CDR3 sequences, more than 10% recorded once. This sample comprised PBMCs from the stem cell graft donor, obtained from the stem cell graft. These receptors were obtained from a human donor who donated a stem cell graft to a child with acute lymphoblastic leukemia.

In its sample, this clonotype was seen many times. CDR3 residues: CASSGSGNTIYF. The CDR3 region has the DNA TGCGCCAGTTCAGGGTCTGGAAACACCATATATTTT. The chain combines TRBV5-1 with TRBJ1-3; D is possibly TRBD1 (5 bases). The CDR3 consists of 12 residues. Deletions cut 8 bases from V and 1 base from J, with 7 bases between. The germline CDR1 and CDR2 sequences are SGHRS and YFSETQ.

There are many counts of this clonotype. J is TRBJ1-4 and V is TRBV6-6; D is uncertain. Between the trimmed V and J ends, which lost 4 bases and 14 bases, there was a span of 17 bases. The CDR3 totals 13 residues. Looked up from germline, CDR1 is MNHNY and CDR2 is SVGAGI (reference sequence). CDR3 amino acids: CASSSSAIGRLFF. CDR3 nucleotide sequence: TGTGCCAGCAGTTCCTCAGCCATCGGACGGCTGTTTTTT.

This chain links TRBV5-1 with TRBJ2-1, with D perhaps TRBD2 (6 bases). The CDR3 covers 15 residues. Germline V gives CDR1 SGHRS, CDR2 YFSETQ. V lost 4 bases to trimming and J lost 2 bases, with 13 bases between them. CDR3 region: CASSPYSGAYNEQFF. Written as DNA, the CDR3 is TGCGCCAGCAGCCCATATTCGGGAGCCTACAATGAGCAGTTCTTC.

This clonotype has ten or more counts. V and J are TRBV10-2 and TRBJ1-2, with D perhaps TRBD1 (5 bases). V was clipped by 3 bases and J by 2 bases, with 16 bases between them. CDR3 length: 16 residues. The germline gives CDR1 WSHSY, CDR2 SAAADI. CDR3 in amino acids: CASSELGHHLNYGYTF. CDR3 nucleotides: TGCGCCAGCAGTGAACTCGGACACCATCTAAACTATGGCTACACCTTC.

The sample holds a few counts of this clonotype. This sequence joins TRBV20-1 and TRBJ1-2; D gene uncertain. Germline V gene data show CDR1 as DFQATT and CDR2 as SNEGSKA (reference sequence). Trimming shortened V by 1 base and J by 0 bases, and 9 bases separated the two germline ends. This CDR3 has 14 residues. The CDR3 loop is CSARVPGTNYGYTF. In nucleotides, the CDR3 is TGCAGTGCTAGAGTCCCCGGGACTAACTATGGCTACACCTTC.

In its sample, this clonotype was seen many times. The gene calls are TRBV20-1 and TRBJ2-1, with 10 nucleotides matching TRBD2. The V gene's germline CDR1 is DFQATT and CDR2 SNEGSKA (reference sequence). The CDR3 contains 15 residues. Trimming cost V 0 bases and J 9 bases; bases outside gene matches: 8. The CDR3 nucleotides read TGCAGTGCTAGAGACGCTAGCGGGAGTAGTCCTGAGCAGTTCTTC. Encoded protein: CSARDASGSSPEQFF.

This clonotype was observed many times. This sequence joins TRBV20-1 and TRBJ1-1; 7 positions agree with TRBD1. This CDR3 is 11 amino acids long. Germline trimming cut 4 bases from V and 11 bases from J; bases unmatched to any gene: 7. The germline V gene encodes CDR1 DFQATT and CDR2 SNEGSKA (reference sequence). The CDR3 nucleotides read TGCAGTGCTATAAGACAGGGAAGGGCTTTCTTT. It codes for CSAIRQGRAFF.

This clonotype was seen at least ten times. This rearrangement joins TRBV9 to TRBJ2-5; TRBD2 might be the D (6 bases). Germline V gives CDR1 SGDLS, CDR2 YYNGEE. V lost 3 bases, J lost 4 bases, and 16 bases lay in between. This CDR3 is 15 amino acids long. The CDR3 protein is CASSAEGSGVETQYF. CDR3 DNA sequence: TGTGCCAGCAGCGCCGAGGGCTCGGGGGTAGAGACCCAGTACTTC.

This clonotype was observed at least ten times. V and J are TRBV18 and TRBJ1-3; tentatively, D is TRBD1 (5 bases). Germline V gives CDR1 KGHSH, CDR2 LQKENI. Trimming took 6 bases from V and 0 from J, leaving 6 bases between them. CDR3 length equals 13 residues. For the CDR3, the DNA is TGTGCCAGCTCGGGGACCTCTGGAAACACCATATATTTT. Translated: CASSGTSGNTIYF. Supplemented by reference TRBV18 and TRBJ1-3, the full variable domain reads NAGVMQNPRHLVRRRGQEARLRCSPMKGHSHVYWYRQLPEEGLKFMVYLQKENIIDESGMPKERFSAEFPKEGPSILRIQQVVRGDSAAYFCASSGTSGNTIYFGEGSWLTVV.

CDR3 in DNA: TGTGCCAGCAGCTTAGGGTCAGGTCTAGGCAATCAGCCCCAGCATTTT. Translated, it gives CASSLGSGLGNQPQHF. The chain recombines TRBV11-2 with TRBJ1-5; D is unresolved. This CDR3 comprises 16 residues. Per germline, CDR1 SGHAT and CDR2 FQNNGV. The V end lost 1 base, the J end lost 2 bases, and 12 bases lay between the germline ends.

The table lists this clonotype with many counts. This chain links TRBV29-1 with TRBJ2-2; unclear D gene. Germline lookup yields CDR1 SQVTM and CDR2 ANQGSEA. The CDR3 loop spans 16 amino acids. V was trimmed by 1 base and J by 1 base, leaving 13 bases between them. The DNA for the CDR3 is TGCAGCGTTGAAGGTCGTAGCCTCGGGAACACCGGGGAGCTGTTTTTT. Translated: CSVEGRSLGNTGELFF.

This clonotype was recorded many times. The V call is TRBV5-1, the J call TRBJ2-7; no definite D call. The CDR3 contains 15 residues. Germline V gene data show CDR1 as SGHRS and CDR2 as YFSETQ. V lost 0 bases and J 3 bases, leaving 13 bases between the germline ends. The CDR3 sequence: CASSLAVGLNYEQYF. The DNA of the CDR3 is TGCGCCAGCAGCTTGGCTGTGGGCCTAAACTACGAGCAGTACTTC.